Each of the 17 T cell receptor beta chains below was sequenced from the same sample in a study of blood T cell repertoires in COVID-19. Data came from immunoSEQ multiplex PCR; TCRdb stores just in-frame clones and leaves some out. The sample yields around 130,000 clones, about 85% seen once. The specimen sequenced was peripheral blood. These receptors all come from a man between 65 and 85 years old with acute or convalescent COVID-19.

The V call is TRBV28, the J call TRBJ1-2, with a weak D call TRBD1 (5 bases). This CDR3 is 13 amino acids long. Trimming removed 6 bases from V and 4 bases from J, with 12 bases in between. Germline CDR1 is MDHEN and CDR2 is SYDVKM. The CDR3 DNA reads TGTGCCAGCAGGCCCCCGGGGGTCTATGGCTACACCTTC. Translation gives CASRPPGVYGYTF.

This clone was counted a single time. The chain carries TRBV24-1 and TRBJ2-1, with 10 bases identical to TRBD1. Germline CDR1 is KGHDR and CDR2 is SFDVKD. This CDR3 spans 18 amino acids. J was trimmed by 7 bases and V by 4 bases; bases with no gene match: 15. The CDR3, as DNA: TGTGCCACCAGTGACCGGTCTGGCGGGACAGGGGACGGGAATGAGCAGTTCTTC. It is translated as CATSDRSGGTGDGNEQFF.

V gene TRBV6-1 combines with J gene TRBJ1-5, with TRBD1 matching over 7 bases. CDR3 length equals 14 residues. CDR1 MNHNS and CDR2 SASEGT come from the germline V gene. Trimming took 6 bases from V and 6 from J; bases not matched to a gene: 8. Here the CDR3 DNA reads TGTGCCAGCAGGCCCGCAGGGGGTCTTCAGCCCCAGCATTTT. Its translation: CASRPAGGLQPQHF.

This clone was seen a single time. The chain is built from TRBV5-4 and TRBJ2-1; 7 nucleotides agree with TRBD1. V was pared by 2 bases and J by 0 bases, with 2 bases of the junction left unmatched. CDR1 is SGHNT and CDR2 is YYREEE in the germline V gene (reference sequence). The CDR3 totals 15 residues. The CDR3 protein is CASSLQGLSYNEQFF. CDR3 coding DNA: TGTGCCAGCAGCTTACAGGGGCTCTCCTACAATGAGCAGTTCTTC.

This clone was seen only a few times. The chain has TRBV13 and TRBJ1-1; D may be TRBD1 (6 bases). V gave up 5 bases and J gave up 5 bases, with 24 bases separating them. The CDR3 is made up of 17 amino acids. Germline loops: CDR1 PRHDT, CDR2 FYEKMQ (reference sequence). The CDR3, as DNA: TGTGCCAGCAGCCAACCTTTCCTTTCAACAGGGTCTACTGAAGCTTTCTTT. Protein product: CASSQPFLSTGSTEAFF.

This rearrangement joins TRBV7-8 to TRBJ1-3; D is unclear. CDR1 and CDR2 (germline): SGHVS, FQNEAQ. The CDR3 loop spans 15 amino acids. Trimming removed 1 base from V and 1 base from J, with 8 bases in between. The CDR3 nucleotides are TGTGCCAGCAGCTTAGTGGGAGGGTCTGGAAACACCATATATTTT. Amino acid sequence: CASSLVGGSGNTIYF.

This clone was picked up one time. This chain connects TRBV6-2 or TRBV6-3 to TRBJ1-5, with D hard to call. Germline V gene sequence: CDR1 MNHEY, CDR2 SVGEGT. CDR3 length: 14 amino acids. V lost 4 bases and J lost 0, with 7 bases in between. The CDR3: CASSSPYSNQPQHF. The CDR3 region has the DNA TGTGCCAGCAGTTCACCCTATAGCAATCAGCCCCAGCATTTT.

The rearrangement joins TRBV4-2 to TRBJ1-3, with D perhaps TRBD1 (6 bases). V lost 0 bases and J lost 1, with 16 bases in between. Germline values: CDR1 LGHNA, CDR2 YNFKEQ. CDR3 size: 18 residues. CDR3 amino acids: CASSQDQTGRTSGNTIYF. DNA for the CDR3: TGTGCCAGCAGCCAAGATCAGACAGGTCGAACGTCTGGAAACACCATATATTTT.

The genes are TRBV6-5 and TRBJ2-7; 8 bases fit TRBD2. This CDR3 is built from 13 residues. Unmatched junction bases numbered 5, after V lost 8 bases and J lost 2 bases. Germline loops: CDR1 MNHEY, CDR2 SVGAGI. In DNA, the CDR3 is TGTGCCAGCGGCCGCGGGGGGACCTACGAGCAGTACTTC. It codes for CASGRGGTYEQYF.

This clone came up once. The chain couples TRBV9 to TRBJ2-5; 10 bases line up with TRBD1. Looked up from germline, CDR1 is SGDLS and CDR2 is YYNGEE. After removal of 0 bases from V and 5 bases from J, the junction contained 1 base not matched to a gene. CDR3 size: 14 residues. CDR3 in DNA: TGTGCCAGCAGCGTAGGGGACAGGGGTGAGACCCAGTACTTC. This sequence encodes CASSVGDRGETQYF.

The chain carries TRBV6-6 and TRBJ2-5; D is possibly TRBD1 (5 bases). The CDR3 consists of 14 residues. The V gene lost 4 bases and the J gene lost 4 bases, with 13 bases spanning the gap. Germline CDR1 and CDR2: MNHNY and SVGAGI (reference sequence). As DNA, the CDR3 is TGTGCCAGCAGTTCAGGGTCTGCGCCAGAGACCCAGTACTTC. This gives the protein CASSSGSAPETQYF.

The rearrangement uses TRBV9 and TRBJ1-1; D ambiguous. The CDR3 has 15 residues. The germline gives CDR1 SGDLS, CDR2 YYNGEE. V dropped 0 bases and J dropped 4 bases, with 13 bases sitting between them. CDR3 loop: CASSVVAGSATEAFF. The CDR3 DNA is TGTGCCAGCAGCGTAGTAGCGGGCTCGGCCACTGAAGCTTTCTTT.

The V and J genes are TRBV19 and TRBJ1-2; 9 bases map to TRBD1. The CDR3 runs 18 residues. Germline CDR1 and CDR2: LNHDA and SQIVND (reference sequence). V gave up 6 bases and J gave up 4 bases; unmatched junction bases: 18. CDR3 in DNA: TGTGCCAGTAGCCCGAGCCGGGACAGGGACCTTTGGCGCTATGGCTACACCTTC. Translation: CASSPSRDRDLWRYGYTF.

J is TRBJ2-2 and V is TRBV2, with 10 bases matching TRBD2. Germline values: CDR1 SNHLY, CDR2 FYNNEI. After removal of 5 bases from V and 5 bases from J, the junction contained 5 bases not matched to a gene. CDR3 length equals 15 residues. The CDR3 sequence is CASSTAGGRTGELFF. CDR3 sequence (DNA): TGTGCCAGCAGTACAGCGGGGGGGCGAACCGGGGAGCTGTTTTTT.

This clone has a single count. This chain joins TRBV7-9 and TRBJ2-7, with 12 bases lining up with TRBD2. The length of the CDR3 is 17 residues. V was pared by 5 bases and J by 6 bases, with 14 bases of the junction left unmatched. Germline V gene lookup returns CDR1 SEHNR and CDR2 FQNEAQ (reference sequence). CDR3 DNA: TGTGCCAGCAGCCCAAAGGGACTAGCGGGTTCTCTGGCCGAGCAGTACTTC. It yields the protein CASSPKGLAGSLAEQYF.

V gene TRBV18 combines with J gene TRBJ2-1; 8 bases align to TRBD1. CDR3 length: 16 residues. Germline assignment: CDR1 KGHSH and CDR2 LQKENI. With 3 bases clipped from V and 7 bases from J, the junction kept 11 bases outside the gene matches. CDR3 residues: CASSPTTGAGRNEQFF. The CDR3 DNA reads TGTGCCAGCTCACCTACGACAGGGGCAGGGAGGAATGAGCAGTTCTTC.

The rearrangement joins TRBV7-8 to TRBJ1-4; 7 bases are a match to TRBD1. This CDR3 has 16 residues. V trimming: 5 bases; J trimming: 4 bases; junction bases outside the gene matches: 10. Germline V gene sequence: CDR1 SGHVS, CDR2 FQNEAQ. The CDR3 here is CASSLLRQGGNEKLFF. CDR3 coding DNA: TGTGCCAGCAGCCTCCTCCGACAGGGCGGTAATGAAAAACTGTTTTTT.